A selection of T cell receptor beta chains follows, all from one sample in a study of T cell responses to AZD1222 COVID-19 vaccine. Repertoires were generated with immunoSEQ multiplex PCR, while TCRdb's copy carries only in-frame clones and drops some. In the table there are about 120,000 clones, roughly nine tenths of which are singletons. Sequenced here: peripheral blood, sampled on day 0 of AZD1222 vaccination. All receptors come from an adult in good health. Both conserved end residues are part of each CDR3. The D gene is left open where the match is weak. Clone size is shown for a subset of rows, as once, few, many or a class of expanded clone.

clone size	V gene	J gene	CDR3 length	D gene	CDR3 protein	CDR3 DNA
-	TRBV12-3/TRBV12-4	TRBJ2-2	13	-	CASSPPSIGELFF	TGTGCCAGCAGCCCCCCTAGTATCGGGGAGCTGTTTTTT
once	TRBV6-2/TRBV6-3	TRBJ2-7	15	-	CASSYGRGRGKEQYF	TGTGCCAGCAGTTACGGTCGGGGCAGGGGAAAGGAGCAGTACTTC
-	TRBV7-9	TRBJ2-1	13	-	CASSLDIHNEQFF	TGTGCCAGCAGCCTGGACATCCACAATGAGCAGTTCTTC
-	TRBV10-1	TRBJ1-4	17	-	CASIRHKGRVTNEKLFF	TGCGCCAGCATTAGGCATAAAGGGCGGGTGACTAATGAAAAACTGTTTTTT
-	TRBV27	TRBJ2-5	15	TRBD2	CASRQGTSGRETQYF	TGTGCCAGCAGGCAAGGTACTAGCGGGAGAGAGACCCAGTACTTC
-	TRBV5-1	TRBJ1-4	16	-	CASSLTPGGGDEKLFF	TGCGCCAGCAGCCTCACCCCCGGGGGAGGGGATGAAAAACTGTTTTTT
-	TRBV2	TRBJ1-3	15	-	CASSIYHGSGNTIYF	TGTGCCAGCAGTATATACCACGGCTCTGGAAACACCATATATTTT
-	TRBV12-5	TRBJ2-1	18	-	CASGLVGYEADPYNEQFF	TGTGCTAGTGGTTTGGTAGGGTACGAAGCGGACCCATACAATGAGCAGTTCTTC
-	TRBV9	TRBJ2-5	14	TRBD2	CASSASGTSGLQYF	TGTGCCAGCAGCGCGTCCGGGACTAGTGGTCTCCAGTACTTC
-	TRBV12-3/TRBV12-4	TRBJ2-2	12	-	CALGGWAGELFF	TGTGCCCTGGGGGGCTGGGCCGGGGAGCTGTTTTTT
-	TRBV9	TRBJ1-1	15	-	CASSVDPGRETEAFF	TGTGCCAGCAGCGTAGACCCGGGGCGGGAGACTGAAGCTTTCTTT
-	TRBV14	TRBJ2-3	17	-	CASSLEAQWKRGDTQYF	TGTGCCAGCAGTCTTGAAGCACAGTGGAAGAGAGGAGATACGCAGTATTTT
once	TRBV7-3	TRBJ1-1	13	-	CASSLRRETEAFF	TGTGCCAGCAGCTTACGAAGGGAGACTGAAGCTTTCTTT
-	TRBV6-5	TRBJ1-1	11	-	CASSRGREAFF	TGTGCCAGCTCACGTGGGAGGGAAGCTTTCTTT
once	TRBV5-1	TRBJ2-3	13	-	CASSLESTDTQYF	TGCGCCAGCAGCTTGGAGAGCACAGATACGCAGTATTTT
-	TRBV6-5	TRBJ2-1	15	TRBD2	CASRLAGGTYNEQFF	TGTGCCAGCAGATTAGCGGGGGGAACCTACAATGAGCAGTTCTTC
-	TRBV14	TRBJ2-7	13	-	CASSNRETYEQYF	TGTGCCAGCAGCAACAGGGAAACCTACGAGCAGTACTTC
-	TRBV12-3/TRBV12-4	TRBJ2-5	13	TRBD2	CASSFPGGQTQYF	TGTGCCAGCAGTTTCCCGGGAGGGCAAACCCAGTACTTC
once	TRBV19	TRBJ2-1	13	-	CASSIGNGDEQFF	TGTGCCAGTAGTATAGGGAACGGGGATGAGCAGTTCTTC
-	TRBV5-4	TRBJ2-7	15	TRBD2	CASSPTSGPPYEQYF	TGTGCCAGCAGCCCAACTAGCGGACCGCCCTACGAGCAGTACTTC
-	TRBV7-8	TRBJ2-7	13	-	CASSRPGPSEQYF	TGTGCCAGCAGCCGCCCCGGCCCCTCCGAGCAGTACTTC
-	TRBV6-1	TRBJ1-6	15	-	CASSEALHGNSPLHF	TGTGCCAGCAGTGAAGCGCTTCATGGAAATTCACCCCTCCACTTT
-	TRBV10-2	TRBJ2-1	11	-	CASSPLNEQFF	TGCGCCAGCAGTCCCCTCAATGAGCAGTTCTTC
-	TRBV9	TRBJ2-1	14	-	CASSVDSSYNEQFF	TGTGCCAGCAGCGTAGACAGCTCCTACAATGAGCAGTTCTTC
-	TRBV4-1	TRBJ2-2	16	TRBD2	CASSQTPEGGTGELFF	TGCGCCAGCAGCCAAACGCCCGAGGGAGGGACCGGGGAGCTGTTTTTT
-	TRBV27	TRBJ2-1	14	TRBD1	CASTLGQGYNEQFF	TGTGCCAGCACGTTGGGACAGGGGTACAATGAGCAGTTCTTC
-	TRBV24-1	TRBJ2-2	13	-	CATSQGRTGELFF	TGTGCCACCAGTCAGGGGCGGACCGGGGAGCTGTTTTTT
-	TRBV5-1	TRBJ2-5	16	-	CASSLEGSGWAETQYF	TGCGCCAGCAGCTTGGAGGGTAGCGGATGGGCGGAGACCCAGTACTTC
-	TRBV7-9	TRBJ1-1	13	-	CASSLELDSEAFF	TGTGCCAGCAGCTTAGAGTTAGACAGTGAAGCTTTCTTT
-	TRBV6-4	TRBJ1-5	13	-	CASSEEGHQPQHF	TGTGCCAGCAGTGAGGAAGGGCATCAGCCCCAGCATTTT
-	TRBV14	TRBJ2-1	13	-	CASSQLKFNEQFF	TGTGCCAGCAGCCAACTAAAGTTCAATGAGCAGTTCTTC
-	TRBV5-6	TRBJ1-2	15	-	CASSFSPGRRDGYTF	TGTGCCAGCAGCTTCTCCCCGGGGAGGAGGGATGGCTACACCTTC
-	TRBV4-3	TRBJ1-1	14	-	CASSQDRVNTEAFF	TGCGCCAGCAGCCAAGATCGGGTAAACACTGAAGCTTTCTTT
few	TRBV5-1	TRBJ2-7	14	-	CASSSSQPPNEQYF	TGCGCCAGCAGCTCCTCCCAGCCACCTAACGAGCAGTACTTC
-	TRBV5-5	TRBJ1-6	13	-	CASSLLTSSPLHF	TGTGCCAGCAGCTTGTTGACTAGTTCACCCCTCCACTTT
-	TRBV6-5	TRBJ2-7	14	TRBD1	CASSYPRPGGEQYF	TGTGCCAGCAGTTACCCTAGACCAGGGGGCGAGCAGTACTTC
once	TRBV24-1	TRBJ2-1	15	TRBD2	CATSDPTSGVNEQFF	TGTGCCACCAGTGACCCGACTAGCGGGGTGAATGAGCAGTTCTTC
-	TRBV30	TRBJ1-2	11	TRBD1	CAWSGQGGYTF	TGTGCCTGGAGTGGACAGGGTGGCTACACCTTC
-	TRBV5-4	TRBJ2-7	16	-	CASSPLSRGFSNEQYF	TGTGCCAGCAGCCCCTTATCTCGGGGTTTCTCCAACGAGCAGTACTTC
-	TRBV6-5	TRBJ2-5	14	-	CASTFQGKQETQYF	TGTGCCAGCACCTTCCAGGGAAAACAAGAGACCCAGTACTTC
-	TRBV5-4	TRBJ1-2	15	TRBD1	CASSLVGTGGIGYTF	TGTGCCAGCAGCTTGGTTGGGACAGGGGGAATTGGTTACACCTTC
-	TRBV7-9	TRBJ1-4	15	-	CASSDRTLRSEKLFF	TGTGCCAGCAGCGACCGGACCCTACGTAGCGAAAAACTGTTTTTT